These 2 T cell receptor beta chains share one sample of origin, sequenced in a study of T-cell memory formation after mild COVID-19. TCRdb called the 5' RACE reads again in MiXCR, with one record for every CDR3 protein. The sample lists roughly 100,000 distinct CDR3 sequences, about an eighth occurring once. The specimen sequenced was PBMCs or a T cell subset sorted from them (not recorded which). The receptors stem from an adult woman who had mild COVID-19 (a few samples of this study predate the infection). Cell type and time point are not known.

The rearrangement uses TRBV7-6 and TRBJ1-1; D may be TRBD1 (5 bases). V was clipped by 2 bases and J by 8 bases, with 18 bases between them. The germline gives CDR1 SGHVS, CDR2 FNYEAQ. The CDR3 consists of 15 residues. CDR3 residues: CASSLSRGGWSEAFF. CDR3 nucleotides: TGTGCCAGCAGCTTATCCCGTGGGGGTTGGTCGGAAGCTTTCTTT.

This chain uses TRBV9 with TRBJ2-2; TRBD2 agrees at 7 bases. V dropped 5 bases and J dropped 0; count of bases not matched to a gene: 7. This CDR3 has 16 residues. Germline V gives CDR1 SGDLS, CDR2 YYNGEE. For the CDR3, the DNA is TGTGCCAGCAGTGCCAGCGGGGCTCCGAACACCGGGGAGCTGTTTTTT. This translates into CASSASGAPNTGELFF.